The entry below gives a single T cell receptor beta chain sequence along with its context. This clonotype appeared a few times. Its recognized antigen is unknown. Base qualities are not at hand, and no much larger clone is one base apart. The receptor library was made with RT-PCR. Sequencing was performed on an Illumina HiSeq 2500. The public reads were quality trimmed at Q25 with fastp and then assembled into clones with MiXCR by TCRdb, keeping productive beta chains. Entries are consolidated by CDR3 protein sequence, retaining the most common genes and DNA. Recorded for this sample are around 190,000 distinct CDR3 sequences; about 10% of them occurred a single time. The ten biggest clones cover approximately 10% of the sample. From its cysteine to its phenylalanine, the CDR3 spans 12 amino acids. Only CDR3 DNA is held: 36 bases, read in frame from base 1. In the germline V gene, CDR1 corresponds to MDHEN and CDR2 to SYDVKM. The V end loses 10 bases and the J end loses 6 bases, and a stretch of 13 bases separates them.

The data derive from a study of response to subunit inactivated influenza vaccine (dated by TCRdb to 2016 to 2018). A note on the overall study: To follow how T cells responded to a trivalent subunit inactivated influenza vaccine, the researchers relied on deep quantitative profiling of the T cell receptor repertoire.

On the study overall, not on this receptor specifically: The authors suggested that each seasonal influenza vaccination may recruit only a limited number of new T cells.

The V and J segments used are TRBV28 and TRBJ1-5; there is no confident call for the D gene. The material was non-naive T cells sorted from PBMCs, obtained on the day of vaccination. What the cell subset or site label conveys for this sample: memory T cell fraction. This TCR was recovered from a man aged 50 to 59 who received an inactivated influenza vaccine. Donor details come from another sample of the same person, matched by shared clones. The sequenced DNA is TGTGCCATCACCTTGTGGGGTCAGCCCCAGCATTTT. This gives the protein CAITLWGQPQHF.